Each of the 22 T cell receptor beta chains below was sequenced from the same sample in a study of blood T cell repertoires in COVID-19. Sequencing used immunoSEQ multiplex PCR; TCRdb keeps in-frame clones, though not all of them. The sample contains a few hundred thousand clones, 80% to 90% of which appear only once. Sequencing was performed on PBMCs or T cells enriched from blood (not recorded which). These receptors all stem from a woman in her 50s who had recovered from COVID-19.

The CDR3 coding sequence is TGCAGCGTGACGGCCGGACAGTCCTACGAGCAGTACTTC. Protein sequence: CSVTAGQSYEQYF. The genes are TRBV29-1 and TRBJ2-7; D is possibly TRBD1 (6 bases). Germline V gene sequence: CDR1 SQVTM, CDR2 ANQGSEA. The CDR3 extends over 13 amino acids. V lost 6 bases to trimming and J lost 1 base, with 13 bases between them.

The V call is TRBV5-5, the J call TRBJ2-7, with D possibly being TRBD1 (5 bases). With 0 bases removed from V and 1 base from J, the gap between germline ends came to 20 bases. Germline-derived CDR1 and CDR2 are SGHKS and YYEKEE (reference sequence). The CDR3 runs to 18 residues. CDR3: CASSLAASKGSVSYEQYF. In nucleotides, the CDR3 is TGTGCCAGCAGCTTGGCGGCCAGCAAGGGGTCGGTGTCCTACGAGCAGTACTTC.

The chain has TRBV5-6 and TRBJ1-2, with a tentative D call TRBD1 (6 bases). Germline CDR1 and CDR2: SGHDT and YYEEEE. The V and J ends lost 0 bases and 2 bases respectively, with 14 bases between them. This CDR3 is 16 amino acids long. CDR3 loop: CASSLGRGSSNYGYTF. The CDR3 coding sequence is TGTGCCAGCAGCTTGGGCAGGGGATCCTCCAACTATGGCTACACCTTC.

This clone was seen once. The chain uses TRBV28 and TRBJ2-7, with TRBD1 matching 7 bases. Germline V gives CDR1 MDHEN, CDR2 SYDVKM. CDR3 length equals 15 residues. Trimming took 7 bases from V and 7 from J; bases not matched to a gene: 16. Here the CDR3 reads CASTLRPDRNWEQYF. In DNA, the CDR3 is TGTGCCAGCACCCTACGACCGGACAGGAATTGGGAGCAGTACTTC.

The CDR3 DNA reads TGTGCCAGCAGCCCCTCGGGGAACACTGAAGCTTTCTTT. This gives the protein CASSPSGNTEAFF. The chain uses TRBV7-9 and TRBJ1-1; D remains unclear. CDR3 length: 13 residues. Germline CDR1 reads SEHNR; CDR2 reads FQNEAQ (reference sequence). Trimming left V 5 bases short and J 1 base short, with 8 bases between. The full variable domain, completed using reference TRBV7-9 and TRBJ1-1, is DTGVSQNPRHKITKRGQNVTFRCDPISEHNRLYWYRQTLGQGPEFLTYFQNEAQLEKSRLLSDRFSAERPKGSFSTLEIQRTEQGDSAMYLCASSPSGNTEAFFGQGTRLTVV.

There are a few counts of this clone. The rearrangement links TRBV4-1 to TRBJ2-2; D gene ambiguous. V gave up 0 bases and J gave up 2 bases, with 7 bases separating them. The length of the CDR3 is 15 residues. Germline V lookup: CDR1 MGHRA, CDR2 YSYEKL. DNA of the CDR3: TGCGCCAGCAGCCAAGATTGGAGAAACACCGGGGAGCTGTTTTTT. Translated: CASSQDWRNTGELFF.

In the case of this clone: Other nucleotide sequences in the sample specify the same CDR3. The V call is TRBV27, the J call TRBJ1-1; a possible D gene is TRBD1 (5 bases). CDR1 and CDR2 from the germline V gene are MNHEY and SMNVEV (reference sequence). Trimming left V 3 bases short and J 5 bases short, with 10 bases between. This CDR3 has 13 residues. Written as DNA, the CDR3 is TGTGCCAGCAGTTTCGGGAGGGGTACTGAAGCTTTCTTT. It yields the protein CASSFGRGTEAFF.

The chain has TRBV29-1 and TRBJ2-7; 10 bases line up with TRBD2. Germline CDR1 and CDR2: SQVTM and ANQGSEA. Unmatched junction bases numbered 4, after V lost 3 bases and J lost 5 bases. This CDR3 has 13 amino acids. This chain's CDR3 is CSVESGGENEQYF. The CDR3 DNA reads as TGCAGCGTTGAGAGCGGGGGGGAGAACGAGCAGTACTTC.

The V and J genes are TRBV7-2 and TRBJ1-1; possibly TRBD1 for D (5 bases). The CDR3 has 13 amino acids. In germline, CDR1 is SGHTA, CDR2 FQGNSA. V dropped 5 bases and J dropped 0 bases, with 7 bases sitting between them. CDR3 bases: TGTGCCAGCAGCGTACAGGTGAACACTGAAGCTTTCTTT. It specifies CASSVQVNTEAFF. The variable domain in full, completed from reference TRBV7-2 and TRBJ1-1, reads GAGVSQSPSNKVTEKGKDVELRCDPISGHTALYWYRQSLGQGLEFLIYFQGNSAPDKSGLPSDRFSAERTGGSVSTLTIQRTQQEDSAVYLCASSVQVNTEAFFGQGTRLTVV.

The J gene is TRBJ1-5, the V gene TRBV19; D unresolved. CDR3 length: 14 residues. Germline CDR1 reads LNHDA; CDR2 reads SQIVND (reference sequence). V was pared by 2 bases and J by 7 bases, with 12 bases between. This CDR3 is CASSIPLGRQPQHF. Here the CDR3 DNA reads TGTGCCAGTAGTATACCCCTCGGTCGGCAGCCCCAGCATTTT.

The chain uses TRBV11-3 and TRBJ1-2, with a weak D call TRBD1 (5 bases). CDR1 and CDR2 (germline): SGHNT, YENEEA. V lost 5 bases, J lost 6 bases, and 25 bases lay in between. This CDR3 is 17 amino acids long. The CDR3 DNA sequence: TGTGCCAGCAGCCTAGCCCCGGGAGGAGGTGGGGCGGATGGCTACACCTTC. It encodes CASSLAPGGGGADGYTF.

The genes are TRBV30 and TRBJ2-7; 7 bases agree with TRBD1. This CDR3 has 12 amino acids. With V trimmed by 5 bases and J by 3 bases, 4 bases remained unmatched. Germline values: CDR1 GTSNPN, CDR2 SVGIG (reference sequence). This chain's CDR3 is CAWEGASYEQYF. DNA for the CDR3: TGTGCCTGGGAGGGGGCGAGCTACGAGCAGTACTTC.

The chain links TRBV3-1 (or the pseudogene TRBV3-2) to TRBJ1-5; no clear D. The CDR3 totals 15 residues. Trimming took 3 bases from V and 2 from J, leaving 11 bases between them. CDR1 is LGHDT, CDR2 YNNKEL, per germline (reference sequence). The CDR3 loop is CASSHTGDRNQPQHF. In DNA, the CDR3 is TGTGCCAGCAGCCACACCGGGGATCGCAATCAGCCCCAGCATTTT.

J is TRBJ2-1 and V is TRBV5-1; a possible D gene is TRBD1 (6 bases). CDR3 length equals 15 residues. V lost 0 bases and J lost 6, with 13 bases in between. CDR1 is SGHRS and CDR2 is YFSETQ in the germline V gene. CDR3 nucleotides: TGCGCCAGCAGCTTGGCCTGGGGGCGCGGCAATGAGCAGTTCTTC. Protein: CASSLAWGRGNEQFF.

The chain links TRBV5-8 to TRBJ1-5; 10 bases fit TRBD1. Germline assignment: CDR1 SGHTS and CDR2 YDEGEE. The CDR3 spans 17 residues. Trimming at V came to 6 bases and at J to 1 base, leaving 10 bases not matched to a gene. CDR3 DNA sequence: TGTGCCAGCACCTCCCGGACAGGGGGTAGGAGCAATCAGCCCCAGCATTTT. It yields the protein CASTSRTGGRSNQPQHF.

The chain employs TRBV19 and TRBJ1-5; 7 bases agree with TRBD1. V shed 7 bases, J shed 1 base, and the junction held 16 bases outside the gene matches. This CDR3 is 18 amino acids long. CDR1 is LNHDA and CDR2 is SQIVND in the germline V gene (reference sequence). CDR3 in amino acids: CASTNTPPDRESNQPQHF. The CDR3 DNA reads TGTGCCAGTACCAACACCCCACCCGACAGGGAGAGCAATCAGCCCCAGCATTTT. The whole variable domain, remainder taken from reference TRBV19 and TRBJ1-5, is DGGITQSPKYLFRKEGQNVTLSCEQNLNHDAMYWYRQDPGQGLRLIYYSQIVNDFQKGDIAEGYSVSREKKESFPLTVTSAQKNPTAFYLCASTNTPPDRESNQPQHFGDGTRLSIL.

This clone has a single count. The chain links TRBV25-1 to TRBJ1-2, with a weak D call TRBD1 (6 bases). The germline V and J ends were trimmed by 5 bases and 0 bases, with 10 bases remaining between them. The CDR3 is 14 amino acids. Germline V gives CDR1 MGHDK, CDR2 SYGVNS. The CDR3 DNA sequence: TGTGCCAGCAGTAGGGGACAACCTAACTATGGCTACACCTTC. This translates into CASSRGQPNYGYTF.

This clone has a handful of counts. This chain joins TRBV5-4 and TRBJ1-2, with 8 bases fitting TRBD1. Germline V lookup: CDR1 SGHNT, CDR2 YYREEE (reference sequence). V lost 4 bases to trimming and J lost 4 bases; unmatched junction nucleotides: 6. The CDR3 has 14 amino acids. The CDR3 is CASSLRTGRYGYTF. The CDR3 bases are TGTGCCAGCAGCCTTAGGACAGGGCGCTATGGCTACACCTTC.

The rearrangement uses TRBV6-5 and TRBJ1-5, with D uncertain. CDR3 length: 13 residues. Trimming cost V 6 bases and J 4 bases, with 10 bases left between them. Germline V gene lookup returns CDR1 MNHEY and CDR2 SVGAGI. As DNA, the CDR3 is TGTGCCAGCAGGTTATCCTTTAATCAGCCCCAGCATTTT. It yields the protein CASRLSFNQPQHF.

The gene calls are TRBV18 and TRBJ2-2, with D tentatively TRBD1 (6 bases). This CDR3 spans 16 amino acids. V lost 3 bases and J 1 base, leaving 12 bases between the germline ends. Germline lookup yields CDR1 KGHSH and CDR2 LQKENI. The CDR3 protein is CASSPPGQQNTGELFF. The CDR3 DNA reads TGTGCCAGCTCACCCCCTGGACAGCAGAACACCGGGGAGCTGTTTTTT.

The chain couples TRBV12-3 or TRBV12-4 to TRBJ2-2, with D perhaps TRBD2 (5 bases). Trimming took 5 bases from V and 9 from J, leaving 7 bases between them. The length of the CDR3 is 11 residues. The CDR3 sequence is CASSGEWELFF. The CDR3 coding sequence is TGTGCCAGCAGTGGGGAGTGGGAGCTGTTTTTT.

This sequence joins TRBV5-4 and TRBJ2-1; D not certain. V gave up 0 bases and J gave up 10 bases, with 5 bases separating them. Germline CDR1 and CDR2: SGHNT and YYREEE (reference sequence). The CDR3 loop spans 11 amino acids. The CDR3 sequence: CASSLGREQFF. In DNA form, the CDR3 reads TGTGCCAGCAGCTTGGGGAGAGAGCAGTTCTTC.